A selection of T cell receptor beta chains follows, all from one sample in a study of T cells in Graves' hyperthyroidism and ophthalmopathy. TCRdb ran MiXCR on the multiplex PCR reads and lists one entry per CDR3 protein. The profile shows around 500,000 distinct CDR3 sequences, about 16% of them singletons. Source material: blood. These TCRs come from a woman in her 30s with Graves' ophthalmopathy. Each CDR3 is given with its conserved first and last residue. A D gene is named only where the DNA matches it firmly. Size is stated for part of the rows, as once, few or many counts, or as a class when the clone is expanded.

j_gene | v_gene | abundance | d_gene | CDR3nt | CDR3aa
TRBJ1-1 | TRBV5-1 | . | . | TGCGCCAGCAGCTTGGTACAGGACACTGAAGCTTTCTTT | CASSLVQDTEAFF
TRBJ1-1 | TRBV20-1 | many | . | TGCAGTGCTAGAGAGGAGGAAGCTTTCTTT | CSAREEEAFF
TRBJ2-7 | TRBV25-1 | few | TRBD2 | TGTGCCAGCAGTTCCGGGTCTGGGCGGACGGGAGGGCAGCAGTACTTC | CASSSGSGRTGGQQYF
TRBJ2-5 | TRBV5-1 | many | TRBD1 | TGCGCCAGCAAGGCTTGGAGTGGGACAGTACTACAAGAGACCCAGTACTTC | CASKAWSGTVLQETQYF
TRBJ1-3 | TRBV6-6 | . | . | TGTGCCAGCAGTTACGGGGCGGGATTCTCTGGAAACACCATATATTTT | CASSYGAGFSGNTIYF
TRBJ2-7 | TRBV7-2 | few | . | TGTGCCAGCAGCCAGCCGTCTGGGGGTTACGAGCAGTACTTC | CASSQPSGGYEQYF
TRBJ1-2 | TRBV12-3/TRBV12-4 | . | TRBD1 | TGTGCCAGCAGTTTAGCCCCAGGCCAGGGGGCGCTTGGCTACACCTTC | CASSLAPGQGALGYTF
TRBJ2-7 | TRBV11-1 | many | . | TGTGCCAGCAGCTTTGGTGACAAAGCCTACGAGCAGTACTTC | CASSFGDKAYEQYF
TRBJ2-3 | TRBV7-9 | few | TRBD2 | TGTGCCAGCAGCTTAGACCCGGGACTAGACACAGATACGCAGTATTTT | CASSLDPGLDTDTQYF
TRBJ1-1 | TRBV6-2/TRBV6-3 | . | . | TGTGCCAGCAGAAGAATAGACTGGAACACTGAAGCTTTCTTT | CASRRIDWNTEAFF
TRBJ1-1 | TRBV29-1 | . | . | TGCAGCGTTGTGGGGGGGGGGAACACTGAAGCTTTCTTT | CSVVGGGNTEAFF